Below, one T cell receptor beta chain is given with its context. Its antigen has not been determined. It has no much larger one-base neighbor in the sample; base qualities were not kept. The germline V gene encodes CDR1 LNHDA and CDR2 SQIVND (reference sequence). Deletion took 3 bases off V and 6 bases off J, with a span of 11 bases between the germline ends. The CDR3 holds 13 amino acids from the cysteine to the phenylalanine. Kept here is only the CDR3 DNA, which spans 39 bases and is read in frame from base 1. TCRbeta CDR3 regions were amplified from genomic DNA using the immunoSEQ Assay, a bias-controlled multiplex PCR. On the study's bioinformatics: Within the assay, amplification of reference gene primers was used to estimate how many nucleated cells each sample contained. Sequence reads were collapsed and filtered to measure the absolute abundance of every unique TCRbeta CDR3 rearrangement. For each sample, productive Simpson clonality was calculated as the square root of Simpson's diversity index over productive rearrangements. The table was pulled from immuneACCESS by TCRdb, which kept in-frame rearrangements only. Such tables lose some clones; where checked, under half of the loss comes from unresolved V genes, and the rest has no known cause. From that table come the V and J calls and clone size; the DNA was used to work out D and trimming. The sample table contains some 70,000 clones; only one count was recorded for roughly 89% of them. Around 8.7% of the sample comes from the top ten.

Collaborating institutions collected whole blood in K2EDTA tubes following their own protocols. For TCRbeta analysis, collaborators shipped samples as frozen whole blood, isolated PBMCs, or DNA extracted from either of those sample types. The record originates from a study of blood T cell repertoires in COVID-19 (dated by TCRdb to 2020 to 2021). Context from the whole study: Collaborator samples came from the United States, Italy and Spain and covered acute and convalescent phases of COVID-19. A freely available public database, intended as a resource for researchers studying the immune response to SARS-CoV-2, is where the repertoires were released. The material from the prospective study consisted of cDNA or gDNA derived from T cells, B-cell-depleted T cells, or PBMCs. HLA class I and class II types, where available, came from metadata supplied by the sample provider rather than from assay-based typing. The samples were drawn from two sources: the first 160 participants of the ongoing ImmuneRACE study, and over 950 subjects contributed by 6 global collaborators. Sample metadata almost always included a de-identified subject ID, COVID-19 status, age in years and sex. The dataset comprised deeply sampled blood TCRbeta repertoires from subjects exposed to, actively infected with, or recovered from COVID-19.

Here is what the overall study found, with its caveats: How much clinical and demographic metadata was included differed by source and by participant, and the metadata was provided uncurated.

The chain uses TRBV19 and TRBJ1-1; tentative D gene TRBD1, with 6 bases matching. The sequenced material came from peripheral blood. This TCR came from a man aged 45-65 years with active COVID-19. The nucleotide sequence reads TGTGCCAGTAGTATGGACAGAAACGCTGAAGCTTTCTTT. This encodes CASSMDRNAEAFF.